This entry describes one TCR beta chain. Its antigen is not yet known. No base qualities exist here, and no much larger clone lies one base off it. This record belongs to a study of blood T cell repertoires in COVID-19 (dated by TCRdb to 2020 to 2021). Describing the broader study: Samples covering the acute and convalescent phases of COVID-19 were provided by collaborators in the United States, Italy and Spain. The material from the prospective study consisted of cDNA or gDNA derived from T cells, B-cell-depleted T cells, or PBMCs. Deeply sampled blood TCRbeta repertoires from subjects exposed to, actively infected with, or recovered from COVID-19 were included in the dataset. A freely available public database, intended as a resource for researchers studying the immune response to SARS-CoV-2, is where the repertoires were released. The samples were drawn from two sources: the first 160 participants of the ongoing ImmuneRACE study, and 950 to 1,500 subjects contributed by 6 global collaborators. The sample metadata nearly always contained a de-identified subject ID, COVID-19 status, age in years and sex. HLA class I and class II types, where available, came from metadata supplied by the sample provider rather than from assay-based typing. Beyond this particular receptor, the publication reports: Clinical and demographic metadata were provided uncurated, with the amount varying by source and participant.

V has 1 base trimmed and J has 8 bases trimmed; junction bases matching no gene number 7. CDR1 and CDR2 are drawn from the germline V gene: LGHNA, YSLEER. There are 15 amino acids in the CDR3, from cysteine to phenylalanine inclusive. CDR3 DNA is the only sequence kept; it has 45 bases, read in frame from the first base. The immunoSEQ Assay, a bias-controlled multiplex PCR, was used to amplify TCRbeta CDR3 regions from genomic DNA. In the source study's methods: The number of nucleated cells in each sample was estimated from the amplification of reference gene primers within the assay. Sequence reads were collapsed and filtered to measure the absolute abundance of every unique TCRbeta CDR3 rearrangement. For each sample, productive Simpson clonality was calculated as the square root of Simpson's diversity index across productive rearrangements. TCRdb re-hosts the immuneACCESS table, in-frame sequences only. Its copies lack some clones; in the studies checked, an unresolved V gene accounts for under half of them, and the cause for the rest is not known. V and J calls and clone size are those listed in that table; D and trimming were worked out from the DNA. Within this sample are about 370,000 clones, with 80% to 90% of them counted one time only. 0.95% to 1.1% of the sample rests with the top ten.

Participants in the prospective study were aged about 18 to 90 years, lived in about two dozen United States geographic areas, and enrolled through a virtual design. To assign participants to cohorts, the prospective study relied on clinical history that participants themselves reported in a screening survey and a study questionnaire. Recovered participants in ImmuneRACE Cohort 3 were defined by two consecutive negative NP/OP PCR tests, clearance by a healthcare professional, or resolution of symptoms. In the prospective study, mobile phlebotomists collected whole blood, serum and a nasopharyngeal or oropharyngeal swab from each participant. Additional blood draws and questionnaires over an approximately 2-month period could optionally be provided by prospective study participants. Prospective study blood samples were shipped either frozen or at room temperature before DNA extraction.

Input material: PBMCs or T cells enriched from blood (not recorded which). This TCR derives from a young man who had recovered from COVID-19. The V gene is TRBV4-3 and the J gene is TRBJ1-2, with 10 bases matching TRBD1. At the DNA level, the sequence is TGCGCCAGCAGCCAAGCTGGACAGGGGGTAGGGGGCTACACCTTC. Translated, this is CASSQAGQGVGGYTF.